The clone carrying this TCR beta chain was found a few times. Study members were between about 18 and 95 years old and lived in fewer than 30 US regions. This sample stems from a study of blood T cell repertoires in COVID-19. Study context: Some COVID-19 samples were acute and others convalescent; all came from the United States, Italy and Spain.

The table came from immunoSEQ multiplex PCR; TCRdb's copy has only in-frame clones and leaves some out. The table shows around 260,000 clones, with around 80% occurring only once. The germline V gene has CDR1 SGHNT and CDR2 YYREEE (reference sequence). Trimming at V came to 0 bases and at J to 1 base, leaving 10 bases not matched to a gene. The length of the CDR3 is 19 residues. Sequenced sample: PBMCs or T cells enriched from blood (not recorded which). This clonotype was obtained from a man younger than 40 with acute COVID-19. The chain couples TRBV5-4 to TRBJ1-1; TRBD1 agrees at 12 bases. The CDR3 protein is CASSLGDRGRVRANTEAFF. DNA for the CDR3: TGTGCCAGCAGCTTGGGGGACAGGGGGCGCGTTAGAGCGAACACTGAAGCTTTCTTT.